This T cell receptor beta chain is drawn from a study of beta chain features in type 1 diabetes. Overall study context: Comparable age, gender and cell yields were observed in patients relative to healthy donors. General study results and limits: Type 1 diabetes patients had fewer VDJ junction insertions and more deletions. A moderate, significant TCRB CDR3 shortening appeared in type 1 diabetes across four CD4+ subsets. Healthy donors had naive, central memory and Treg TCRB repertoires that appeared less similar than those seen among patients.

Details on this clone: Its antigen remains unidentified.

Every isolated RNA sample was fully reverse transcribed, so sequencing captured expressed TCRB transcripts. Profiling relied on immunoSEQ multiplex PCR, and the TCRdb table lists in-frame clones only, not all of them. In the table there are roughly 160,000 clones, around 8% of which are singletons. Sequencing was done on a sample of central memory CD4+ T cells from blood. The origin of this receptor is a woman between 35 and 50 years old with type 1 diabetes.

The CDR3 nucleotides read TGTGCCAGCAGTGACGGGACTAGCGGGGGAGATCGGCAGTTCTTC. Translating it yields CASSDGTSGGDRQFF. V usage is TRBV2 and J usage is TRBJ2-1; 14 nucleotides align to TRBD2. The V and J ends lost 3 bases and 12 bases, in that order; junction bases with no gene match: 7. The germline V gene has CDR1 SNHLY and CDR2 FYNNEI. This CDR3 spans 15 amino acids.